This entry describes one T cell receptor beta chain. The CDR3 is made up of 14 amino acids. Unmatched junction bases numbered 5, after V lost 10 bases and J lost 0 bases. The germline V gene has CDR1 ENHRY and CDR2 SYGVKD. The method was immunoSEQ multiplex PCR; TCRdb's version includes in-frame clones alone and lacks a portion of them. This sample has about 83,000 clones, with roughly 80% found just once. The sample is drawn from a study of radiation and T cells in renal cell carcinoma. The time point here: blood 4 weeks post-SBRT, at nephrectomy. Treatment defined: 15 Gy SBRT to primary tumor, nephrectomy 4 weeks later.

The sequencing here drew on blood, taken from a patient whose treatment included radiotherapy and nephrectomy. The rearrangement joins TRBV10-3 to TRBJ1-1, with 10 nucleotides matching TRBD1. This clonotype was sampled from a woman aged 60 to 75 with renal cell carcinoma. The CDR3 DNA is TGTGCCACCCAGGGACAGGGGTTGAACACTGAAGCTTTCTTT. It encodes CATQGQGLNTEAFF.